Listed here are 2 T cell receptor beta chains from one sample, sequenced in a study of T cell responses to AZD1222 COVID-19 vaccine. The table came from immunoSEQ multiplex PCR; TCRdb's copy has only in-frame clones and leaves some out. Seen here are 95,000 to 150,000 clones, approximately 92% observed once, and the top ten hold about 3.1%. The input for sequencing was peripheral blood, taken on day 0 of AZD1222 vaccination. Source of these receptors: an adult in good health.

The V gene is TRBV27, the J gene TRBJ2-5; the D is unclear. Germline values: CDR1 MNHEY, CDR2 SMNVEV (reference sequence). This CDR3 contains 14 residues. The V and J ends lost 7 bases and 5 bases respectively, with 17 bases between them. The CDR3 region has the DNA TGTGCCAGCAAGACTCACGAGGCCTCGGAGACCCAGTACTTC. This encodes CASKTHEASETQYF.

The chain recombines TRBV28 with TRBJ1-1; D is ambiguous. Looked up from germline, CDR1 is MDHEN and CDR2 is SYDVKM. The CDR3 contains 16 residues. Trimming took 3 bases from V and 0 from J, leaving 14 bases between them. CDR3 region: CASSFNLGGLNTEAFF. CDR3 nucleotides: TGTGCCAGCAGTTTCAACCTCGGAGGTTTGAACACTGAAGCTTTCTTT.